A single sample gave rise to the 5 T cell receptor beta chains below, sequenced in a study of tumor and adjacent non-tumor tissue in lung cancer (dated by TCRdb to 2017 to 2018). RNA was extracted from bulk unsorted tissue and checked for quality with a NanoDrop ND-1000 and an Agilent 2100. The method was multiplex PCR. The sequencing machine was an Illumina HiSeq 2500. TCRbeta libraries were constructed through three rounds of nested PCR with primers (Table S4) according to protocols modified from ARM-PCR. TCRdb trimmed the raw reads at Q25, called clones with MiXCR and kept productive beta chains. Under each unique CDR3 protein, matching rows form one entry showing the most common genes and DNA. The sample data list around 210,000 distinct CDR3 sequences, and 60% to 85% of these were observed just once. The ten largest clones capture around 27% of the sample. Source material: lung tumor tissue. The origin of the receptors is a man in his sixties with non-small cell lung cancer.

About this clonotype itself: A much larger clone is a single base away; this may be a read error. The chain joins TRBV20-1 to TRBJ2-7; TRBD2 matches 8 bases. The V gene's germline CDR1 is DFQATT and CDR2 SNEGSKA (reference sequence). V dropped 3 bases and J dropped 5; count of bases not matched to a gene: 12. This CDR3 has 15 amino acids. The CDR3 DNA is TGCAGTGCTAGTGCTCGGACCACCGGGGGGGACGAGCAGTACTTC. The encoded protein is CSASARTTGGDEQYF.

This clonotype came up many times. J is TRBJ1-5 and V is TRBV20-1; no reliable D call. The germline V and J ends were trimmed by 0 bases and 0 bases, with 3 bases remaining between them. CDR3 length: 13 amino acids. Germline CDR1 is DFQATT and CDR2 is SNEGSKA (reference sequence). The CDR3: CSAREYSNQPQHF. The CDR3 DNA is TGCAGTGCTAGAGAATATAGCAATCAGCCCCAGCATTTT.

This chain links TRBV20-1 with TRBJ1-3; 8 bases are shared with TRBD1. The V and J ends lost 0 bases and 1 base, in that order; junction bases with no gene match: 8. The CDR3 contains 17 residues. CDR1 DFQATT and CDR2 SNEGSKA come from the germline V gene (reference sequence). DNA for the CDR3: TGCAGTGCTAGAGATCCGCGACAGGGGCTGTCTGGAAACACCATATATTTT. Translation gives CSARDPRQGLSGNTIYF.

The count of this clonotype is one. Given the absence of the conserved phenylalanine or tryptophan at the CDR3 end, a read error is likely. The DNA is left out, because the CDR3 cannot be placed on it with certainty; the CDR3 is given as TCRdb lists it. This chain links TRBV12-3 or TRBV12-4 with TRBJ2-5; no DNA check was done on the table's D call, TRBD2. Termini included, the CDR3 measures 17 amino acids. The chain's CDR3 is CASSLGLERDGQETQYY.

Here the CDR3 reads CANCQETLNEAFF. Written as DNA, the CDR3 is TGCGCCAACTGCCAAGAGACCCTCAATGAAGCTTTCTTT. The rearrangement joins TRBV4-3 to TRBJ1-1, with D hard to call. The germline gives CDR1 LGHNA, CDR2 YSLEER. This CDR3 has 13 amino acids. Trimming removed 10 bases from V and 7 bases from J, with 19 bases in between.